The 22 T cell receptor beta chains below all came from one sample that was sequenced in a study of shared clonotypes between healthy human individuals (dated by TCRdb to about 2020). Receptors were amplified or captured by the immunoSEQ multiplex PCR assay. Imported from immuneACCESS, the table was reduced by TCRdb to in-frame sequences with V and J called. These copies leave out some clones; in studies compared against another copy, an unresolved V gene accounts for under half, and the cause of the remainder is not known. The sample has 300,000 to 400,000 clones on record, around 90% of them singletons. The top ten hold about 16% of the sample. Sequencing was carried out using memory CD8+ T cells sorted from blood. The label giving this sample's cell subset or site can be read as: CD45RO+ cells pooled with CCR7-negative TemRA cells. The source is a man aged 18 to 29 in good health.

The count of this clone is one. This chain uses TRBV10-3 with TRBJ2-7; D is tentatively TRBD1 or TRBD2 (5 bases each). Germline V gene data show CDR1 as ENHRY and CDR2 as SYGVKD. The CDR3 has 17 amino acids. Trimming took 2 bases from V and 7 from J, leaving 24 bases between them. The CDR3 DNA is TGTGCCATCAGTGAGCCAAAGTCCCGGGACCGGGTTTGGGAGCAGTACTTC. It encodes CAISEPKSRDRVWEQYF.

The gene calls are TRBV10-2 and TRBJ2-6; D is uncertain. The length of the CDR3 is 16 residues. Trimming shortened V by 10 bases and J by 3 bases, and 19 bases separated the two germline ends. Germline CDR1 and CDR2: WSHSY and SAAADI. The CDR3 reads CATRGRSYVGANVLTF. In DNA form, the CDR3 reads TGCGCCACCAGAGGACGTAGCTATGTTGGGGCCAACGTCCTGACTTTC.

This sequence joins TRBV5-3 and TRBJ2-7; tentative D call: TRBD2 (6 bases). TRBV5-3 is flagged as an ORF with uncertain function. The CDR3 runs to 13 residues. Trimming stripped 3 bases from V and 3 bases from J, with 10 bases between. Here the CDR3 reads CARSCLANYEQYF. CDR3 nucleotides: TGTGCCAGAAGCTGTCTAGCGAACTACGAGCAGTACTTC.

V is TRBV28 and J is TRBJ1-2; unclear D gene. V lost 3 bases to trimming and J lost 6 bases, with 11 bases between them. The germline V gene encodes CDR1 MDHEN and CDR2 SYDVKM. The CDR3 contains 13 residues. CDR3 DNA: TGTGCCAGCAGTTTTAGGGTGCCGGATGGCTACACCTTC. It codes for CASSFRVPDGYTF.

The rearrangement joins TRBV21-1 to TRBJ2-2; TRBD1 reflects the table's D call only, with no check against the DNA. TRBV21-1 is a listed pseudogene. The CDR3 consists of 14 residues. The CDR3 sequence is CASSKGQNTGELFF. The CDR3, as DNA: TGTGCCAGCAGCAAAGGACAGAACACCGGGGAGCTGTTTTTT.

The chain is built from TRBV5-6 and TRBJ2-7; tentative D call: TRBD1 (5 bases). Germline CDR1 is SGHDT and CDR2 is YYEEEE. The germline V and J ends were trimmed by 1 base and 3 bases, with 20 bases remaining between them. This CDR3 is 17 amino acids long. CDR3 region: CASSLIVPLGRYYEQYF. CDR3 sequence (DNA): TGTGCCAGCAGCTTGATCGTCCCGCTGGGGCGTTACTACGAGCAGTACTTC.

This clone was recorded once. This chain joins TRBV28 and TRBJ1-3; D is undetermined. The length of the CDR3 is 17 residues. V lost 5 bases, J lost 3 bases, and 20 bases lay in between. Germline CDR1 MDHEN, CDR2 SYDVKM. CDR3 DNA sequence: TGTGCCAGCAGTGCATCAGGACCGCTTGTCGGTGGAAACACCATATATTTT. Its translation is CASSASGPLVGGNTIYF.

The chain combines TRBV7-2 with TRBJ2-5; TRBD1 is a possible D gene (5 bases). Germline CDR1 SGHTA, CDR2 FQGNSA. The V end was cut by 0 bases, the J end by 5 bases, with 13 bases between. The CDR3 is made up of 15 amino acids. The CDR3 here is CASSLAPQGGETQYF. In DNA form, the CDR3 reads TGTGCCAGCAGCTTAGCCCCCCAGGGTGGGGAGACCCAGTACTTC. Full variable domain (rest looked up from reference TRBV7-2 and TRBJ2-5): GAGVSQSPSNKVTEKGKDVELRCDPISGHTALYWYRQSLGQGLEFLIYFQGNSAPDKSGLPSDRFSAERTGGSVSTLTIQRTQQEDSAVYLCASSLAPQGGETQYFGPGTRLLVL.

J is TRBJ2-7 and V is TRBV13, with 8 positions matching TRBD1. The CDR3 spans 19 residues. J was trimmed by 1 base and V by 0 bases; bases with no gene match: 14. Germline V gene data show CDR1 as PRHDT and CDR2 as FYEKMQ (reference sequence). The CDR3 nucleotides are TGTGCCAGCAGCTTAGGTCGCGGCAGGGGGCCCTACCCTTCCTACGAGCAGTACTTC. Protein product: CASSLGRGRGPYPSYEQYF.

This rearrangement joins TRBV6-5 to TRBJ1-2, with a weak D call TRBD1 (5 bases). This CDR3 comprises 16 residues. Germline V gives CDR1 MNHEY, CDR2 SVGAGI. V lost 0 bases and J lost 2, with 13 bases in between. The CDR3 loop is CASSYSAGTINYGYTF. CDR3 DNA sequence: TGTGCCAGCAGTTACTCTGCGGGGACTATCAACTATGGCTACACCTTC.

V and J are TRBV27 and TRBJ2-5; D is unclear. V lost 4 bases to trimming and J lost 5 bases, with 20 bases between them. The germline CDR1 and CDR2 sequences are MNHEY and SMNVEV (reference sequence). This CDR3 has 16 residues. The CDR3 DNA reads TGTGCCAGCAGTTGGTCCCCCGGTTCCCAATTTGAGACCCAGTACTTC. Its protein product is CASSWSPGSQFETQYF.

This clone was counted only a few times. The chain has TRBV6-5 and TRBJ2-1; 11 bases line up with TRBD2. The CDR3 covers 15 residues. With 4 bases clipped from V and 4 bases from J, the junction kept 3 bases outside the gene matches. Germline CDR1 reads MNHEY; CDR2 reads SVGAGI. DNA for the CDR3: TGTGCCAGCAGTTCGGGACTAGCGGCTTACAATGAGCAGTTCTTC. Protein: CASSSGLAAYNEQFF.

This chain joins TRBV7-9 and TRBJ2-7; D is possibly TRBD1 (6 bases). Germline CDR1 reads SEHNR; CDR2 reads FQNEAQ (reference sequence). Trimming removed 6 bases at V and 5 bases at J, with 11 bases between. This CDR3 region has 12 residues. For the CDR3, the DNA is TGTGCCAGCAGACAGGGTTTGGACGAGCAGTACTTC. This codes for CASRQGLDEQYF.

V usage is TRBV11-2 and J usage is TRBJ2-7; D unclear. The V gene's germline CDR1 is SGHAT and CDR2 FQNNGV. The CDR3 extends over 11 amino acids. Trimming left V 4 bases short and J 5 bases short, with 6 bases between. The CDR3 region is CASSYAHEQYF. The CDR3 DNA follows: TGTGCCAGCAGCTACGCCCACGAGCAGTACTTC.

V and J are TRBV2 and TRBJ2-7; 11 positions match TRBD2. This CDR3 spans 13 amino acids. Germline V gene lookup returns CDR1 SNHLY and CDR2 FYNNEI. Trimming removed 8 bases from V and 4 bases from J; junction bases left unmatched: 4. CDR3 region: CASRTSGFYEQYF. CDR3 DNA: TGTGCCAGCCGGACTAGCGGGTTTTACGAGCAGTACTTC.

The CDR3 spells CAMSPRAEIEAFF. In nucleotides, the CDR3 is TGTGCCATGTCTCCGCGGGCAGAAATTGAAGCTTTCTTT. This chain connects TRBV10-3 to TRBJ1-1; D is unresolved. Between the trimmed V and J ends, which lost 9 bases and 7 bases, there was a span of 18 bases. The CDR3 is 13 residues long. Germline values: CDR1 ENHRY, CDR2 SYGVKD.

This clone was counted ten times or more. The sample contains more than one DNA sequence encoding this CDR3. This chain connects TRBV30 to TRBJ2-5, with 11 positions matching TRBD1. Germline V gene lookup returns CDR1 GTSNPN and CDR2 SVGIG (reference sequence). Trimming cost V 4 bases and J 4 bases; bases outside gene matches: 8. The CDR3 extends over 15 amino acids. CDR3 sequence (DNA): TGTGCCTGGACCGGGACAGGGGGGGAGGTAGAGACCCAGTACTTC. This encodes CAWTGTGGEVETQYF.

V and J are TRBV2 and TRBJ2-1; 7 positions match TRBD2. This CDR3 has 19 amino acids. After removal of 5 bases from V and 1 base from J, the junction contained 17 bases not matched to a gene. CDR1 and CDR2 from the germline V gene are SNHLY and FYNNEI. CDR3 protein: CASSPSWEGHILSYNEQFF. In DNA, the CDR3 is TGTGCCAGCAGTCCTAGCTGGGAGGGCCACATCCTATCCTACAATGAGCAGTTCTTC.

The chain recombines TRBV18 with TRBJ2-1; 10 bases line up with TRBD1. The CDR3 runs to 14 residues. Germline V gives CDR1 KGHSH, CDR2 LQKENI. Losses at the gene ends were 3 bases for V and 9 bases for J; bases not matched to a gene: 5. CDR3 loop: CASSPLGTGVEQFF. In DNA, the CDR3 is TGTGCCAGCTCACCCTTGGGGACAGGGGTTGAGCAGTTCTTC.

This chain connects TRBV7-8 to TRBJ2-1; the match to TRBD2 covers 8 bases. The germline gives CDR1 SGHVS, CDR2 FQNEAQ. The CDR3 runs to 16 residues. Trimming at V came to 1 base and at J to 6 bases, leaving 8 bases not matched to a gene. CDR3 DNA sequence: TGTGCCAGCAGCTTAGGTTCCAGCGGGAGTCTCAATGAGCAGTTCTTC. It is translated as CASSLGSSGSLNEQFF.

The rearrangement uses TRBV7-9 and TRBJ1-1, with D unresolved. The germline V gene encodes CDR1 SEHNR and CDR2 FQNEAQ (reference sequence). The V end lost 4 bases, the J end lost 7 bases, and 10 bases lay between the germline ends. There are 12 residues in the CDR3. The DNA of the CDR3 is TGTGCCAGCAGCTCCGACTCCGGTGAAGCTTTCTTT. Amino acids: CASSSDSGEAFF.

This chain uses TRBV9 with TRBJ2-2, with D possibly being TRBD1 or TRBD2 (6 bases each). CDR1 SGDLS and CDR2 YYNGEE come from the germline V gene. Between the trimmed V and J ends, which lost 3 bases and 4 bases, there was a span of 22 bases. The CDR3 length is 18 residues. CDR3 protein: CASSAGAIVSSFTGELFF. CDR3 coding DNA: TGTGCCAGCAGCGCGGGGGCGATCGTATCGAGTTTCACCGGGGAGCTGTTTTTT.